In this sample, the clone carrying this TCR beta chain is medium-sized. Its antigen is currently unknown. Other DNA sequences from this sample encode an identical CDR3 as well. Trimming cost V 0 bases and J 3 bases; bases outside gene matches: 8. This CDR3 has 17 amino acids. The germline CDR1 and CDR2 sequences are SGDLS and YYNGEE. TCRdb keeps only in-frame clones here, not all; method: immunoSEQ multiplex PCR. The repertoire has approximately 25,000 clones, about 86% of them found once; the top ten carry about 28%. The sample comes from a study of OX40 agonist ivuxolimab in advanced cancers. Study context: Past anti-PD-1, anti-PD-L1 or anti-CTLA-4 therapy was accepted, and approximately 37% had received some.

Findings and limits, study-wide: Relatively little clonal expansion, among the lowest observed, appeared in partial responders at 0.1-3.0 mg/kg. Low normalized T-cell clonal expansion also characterized some of the nonresponders.

The sequenced sample was CD4+ or CD8+ T cells sorted from blood, obtained in a trial of the OX40 agonist ivuxolimab. This sequence originates from an adult with an advanced solid tumor such as melanoma, head and neck, liver or kidney cancer. The chain carries TRBV9 and TRBJ2-3, with 9 bases lining up with TRBD2. CDR3 DNA: TGTGCCAGCAGCGTAGCTATAGCGGGAGAAAGGACAGATACGCAGTATTTT. Protein product: CASSVAIAGERTDTQYF.